This T cell receptor beta chain emerged from a study of PD-1 blockade in mismatch repair-deficient tumors. Overall study findings and caveats: Tumor-resident clones, often undetectable pretreatment in blood, expanded then contracted after pembrolizumab.

Mismatch repair deficiency was confirmed in all patients, by PCR or immunohistochemistry. TCRs were sequenced from a few patients responding to pembrolizumab. On this clone itself: Its antigen is undetermined.

This CDR3 is 15 amino acids long. Trimming shortened V by 3 bases and J by 4 bases, and 16 bases separated the two germline ends. The germline CDR1 and CDR2 sequences are SGHNT and YENEEA. This table comes from immunoSEQ multiplex PCR, and its TCRdb copy is limited to in-frame clones, with some not included. The profile shows about 22,000 clones, 84% of them singletons. The chain recombines TRBV11-3 with TRBJ2-7, with a possible D match to TRBD2 (6 bases). The clonotype was recovered from an adult with mismatch repair-deficient cancer. The sample here was peripheral blood, taken 2 weeks after starting pembrolizumab. In nucleotides, the CDR3 is TGTGCCAGCAGCTTCCAGGAAGGGGACTTTTACGAGCAGTACTTC. This gives the protein CASSFQEGDFYEQYF.